This record looks at one T cell receptor beta chain sequence and its context. This record belongs to a study of blood T cells in healthy people across ages. As for the study in general: Capture via template switching afforded approximately one barcoded beta molecule per two T cells.

Then a second PCR, running roughly 7 to 12 cycles, was carried out with a sample-barcoded 5' primer and a J-beta primer mix. Using its own MiXCR run on the 5' RACE reads, TCRdb lists one record per CDR3 protein. The table shows fewer than 700,000 distinct CDR3 sequences, with around 43% occurring only once. V lost 0 bases, J lost 7 bases, and 9 bases lay in between. Germline values: CDR1 SGHDN, CDR2 FVKESK. This CDR3 has 13 residues. The chain is built from TRBV14 and TRBJ1-2, with a weak D call TRBD1 (6 bases). The specimen sequenced was blood. The sequence derives from a man older than 75 in good health. The chain's CDR3 is CASSQDHRAGYTF. The CDR3 nucleotides are TGTGCCAGCAGCCAAGATCACAGGGCTGGCTACACCTTC.